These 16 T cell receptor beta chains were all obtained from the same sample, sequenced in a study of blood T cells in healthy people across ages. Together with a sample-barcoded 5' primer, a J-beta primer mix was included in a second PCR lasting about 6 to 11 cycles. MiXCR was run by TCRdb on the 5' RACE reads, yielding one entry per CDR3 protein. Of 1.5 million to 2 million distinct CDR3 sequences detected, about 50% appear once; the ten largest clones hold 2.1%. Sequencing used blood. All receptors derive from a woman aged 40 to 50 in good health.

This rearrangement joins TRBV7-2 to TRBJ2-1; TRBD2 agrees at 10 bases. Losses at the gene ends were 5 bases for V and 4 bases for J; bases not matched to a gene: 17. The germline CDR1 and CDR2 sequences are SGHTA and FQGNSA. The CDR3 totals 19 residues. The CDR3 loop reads CASSPRGSGGVLKYNEQFF. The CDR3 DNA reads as TGTGCCAGCAGCCCGAGGGGAAGCGGGGGGGTTCTAAAGTACAATGAGCAGTTCTTC.

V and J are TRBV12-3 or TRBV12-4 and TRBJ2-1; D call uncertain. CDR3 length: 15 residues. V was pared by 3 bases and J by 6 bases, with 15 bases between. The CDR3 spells CASSFGRKSSNEQFF. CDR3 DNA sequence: TGTGCCAGCAGTTTCGGACGGAAAAGTAGCAATGAGCAGTTCTTC.

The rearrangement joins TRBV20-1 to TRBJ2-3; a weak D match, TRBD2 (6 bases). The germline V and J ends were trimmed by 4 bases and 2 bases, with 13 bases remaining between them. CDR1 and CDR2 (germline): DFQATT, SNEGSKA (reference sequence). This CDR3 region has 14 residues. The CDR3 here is CSAMRGLNTDTQYF. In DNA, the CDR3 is TGCAGTGCTATGCGGGGCCTGAACACAGATACGCAGTATTTT.

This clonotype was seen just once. The CDR3 here is CASSSSGGGALHF. The CDR3 DNA reads TGTGCCAGCAGTTCCTCAGGGGGCGGAGCACTCCACTTT. This sequence joins TRBV6-2 or TRBV6-3 and TRBJ1-6, with 8 bases that match TRBD1. In germline, CDR1 is MNHEY, CDR2 SVGEGT. V gave up 4 bases and J gave up 16 bases; unmatched junction bases: 9. The CDR3 totals 13 residues.

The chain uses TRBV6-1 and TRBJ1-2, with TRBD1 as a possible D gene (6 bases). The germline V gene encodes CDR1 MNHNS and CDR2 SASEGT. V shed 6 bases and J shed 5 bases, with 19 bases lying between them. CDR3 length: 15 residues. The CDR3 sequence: CASRSNRGRTYGYTF. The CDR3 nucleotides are TGTGCCAGCAGGTCTAACCGGGGGCGCACGTATGGCTACACCTTC.

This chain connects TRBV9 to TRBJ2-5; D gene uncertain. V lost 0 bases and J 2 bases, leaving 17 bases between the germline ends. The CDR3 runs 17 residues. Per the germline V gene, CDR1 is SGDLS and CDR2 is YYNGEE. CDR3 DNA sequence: TGTGCCAGCAGCGTAGCTCCGACTTCTTCAGCGCAAGAGACCCAGTACTTC. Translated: CASSVAPTSSAQETQYF.

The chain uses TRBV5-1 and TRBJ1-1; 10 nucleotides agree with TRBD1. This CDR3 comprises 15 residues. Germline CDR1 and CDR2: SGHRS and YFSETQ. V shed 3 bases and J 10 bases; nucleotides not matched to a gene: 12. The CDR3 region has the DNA TGCGCCAGCAGCTCCAACAATGACAGGGGGCGAGGAGCTTTCTTT. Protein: CASSSNNDRGRGAFF.

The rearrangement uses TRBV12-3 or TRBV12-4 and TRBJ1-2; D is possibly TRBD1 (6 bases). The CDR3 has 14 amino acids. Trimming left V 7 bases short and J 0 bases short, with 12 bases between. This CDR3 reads CASTYTGTNYGYTF. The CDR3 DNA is TGTGCCAGCACCTACACAGGGACTAACTATGGCTACACCTTC.

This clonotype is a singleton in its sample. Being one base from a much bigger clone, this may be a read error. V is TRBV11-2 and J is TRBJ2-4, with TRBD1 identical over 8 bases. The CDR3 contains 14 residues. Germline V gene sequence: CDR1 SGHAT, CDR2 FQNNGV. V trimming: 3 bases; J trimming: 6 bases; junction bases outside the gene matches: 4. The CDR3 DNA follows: TGTGCCAGCAGCTTCGGAGACAGGGGAAACATTCAGTACTTC. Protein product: CASSFGDRGNIQYF.

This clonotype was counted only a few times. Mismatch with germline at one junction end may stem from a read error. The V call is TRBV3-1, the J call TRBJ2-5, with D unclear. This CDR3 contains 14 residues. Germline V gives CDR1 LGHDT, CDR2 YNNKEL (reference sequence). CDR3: CASSQVPVQETQYF. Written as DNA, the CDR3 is TGCGCCAGCAGCCAAGTTCCAGTCCAAGAGACCCAGTACTTC.

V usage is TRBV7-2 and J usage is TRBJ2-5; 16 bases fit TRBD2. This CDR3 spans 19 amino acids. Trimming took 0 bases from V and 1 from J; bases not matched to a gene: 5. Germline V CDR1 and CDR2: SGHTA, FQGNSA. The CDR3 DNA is TGTGCCAGCAGCTTAGCTCCGGGACTAGCGGGGGGGGCCCAAGAGACCCAGTACTTC. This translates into CASSLAPGLAGGAQETQYF.

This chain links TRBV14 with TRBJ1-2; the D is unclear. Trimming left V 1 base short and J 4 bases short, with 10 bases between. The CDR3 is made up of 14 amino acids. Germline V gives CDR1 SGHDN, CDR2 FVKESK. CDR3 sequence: CASSQGDGSYGYTF. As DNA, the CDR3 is TGTGCCAGCAGCCAAGGAGACGGAAGCTATGGCTACACCTTC.

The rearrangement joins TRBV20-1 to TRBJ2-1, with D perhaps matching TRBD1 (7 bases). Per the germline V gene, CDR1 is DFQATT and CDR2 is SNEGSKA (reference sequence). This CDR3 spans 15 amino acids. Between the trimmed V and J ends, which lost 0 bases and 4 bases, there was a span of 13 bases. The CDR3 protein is CSARERRGQYNEQFF. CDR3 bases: TGCAGTGCTAGAGAGAGGAGGGGGCAATACAATGAGCAGTTCTTC.

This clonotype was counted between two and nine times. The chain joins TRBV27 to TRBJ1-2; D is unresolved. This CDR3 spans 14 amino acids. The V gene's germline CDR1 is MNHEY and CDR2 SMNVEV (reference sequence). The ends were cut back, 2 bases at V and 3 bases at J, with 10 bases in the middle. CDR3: CASSLTGPDYGYTF. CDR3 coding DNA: TGTGCCAGCAGTTTAACCGGTCCGGACTATGGCTACACCTTC.

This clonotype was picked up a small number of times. The CDR3 DNA is TGTGCCATCAGTGCGGCAGGGCAGACCCAGTACTTC. Its translation is CAISAAGQTQYF. This sequence joins TRBV10-3 and TRBJ2-5, with a tentative D call TRBD1 (5 bases). V lost 4 bases, J lost 6 bases, and 9 bases lay in between. CDR3 length equals 12 residues. The germline CDR1 and CDR2 sequences are ENHRY and SYGVKD.

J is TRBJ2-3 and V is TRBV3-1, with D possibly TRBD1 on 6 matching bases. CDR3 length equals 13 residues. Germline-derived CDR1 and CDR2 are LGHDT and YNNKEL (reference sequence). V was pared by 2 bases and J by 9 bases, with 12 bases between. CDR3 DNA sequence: TGTGCCAGCAGCCAAAAGACAGGTGGGACGCAGTATTTT. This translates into CASSQKTGGTQYF.